This T cell receptor (beta chain) was identified during a study of OX40 agonist ivuxolimab in advanced cancers. Study overall: Every 2 weeks, ivuxolimab was infused into the patients intravenously at between 0.01 and 10 mg/kg. Two cutaneous melanoma patients and one hepatocellular carcinoma patient, three in all, had partial responses.

The table came from immunoSEQ multiplex PCR; TCRdb's copy has only in-frame clones and leaves some out. Among about 33,000 clones, about three quarters were seen once, and the ten largest hold 22%. Germline assignment: CDR1 LNHDA and CDR2 SQIVND (reference sequence). The CDR3 runs 13 residues. V lost 5 bases, J lost 7 bases, and 8 bases stayed unmatched. Systemic immunosuppression or autoimmune disease history was grounds to exclude patients. The J gene is TRBJ2-7, the V gene TRBV19; TRBD1 agrees at 7 bases. The receptor comes from an adult with an advanced solid tumor such as melanoma, head and neck, liver or kidney cancer. The sequenced sample was CD4+ or CD8+ T cells sorted from blood, obtained in a trial of the OX40 agonist ivuxolimab. CDR3: CASSVTGVREQYF. DNA of the CDR3: TGTGCCAGTAGTGTCACAGGGGTAAGGGAGCAGTACTTC.